This T cell receptor beta chain was identified during a study of cytomegalovirus exposure and HLA in healthy donors (TCRdb year 2017). A note on the overall study: In an earlier analysis of approximately 640 of the donors, approximately 260 Gb of sequence data and 95 million to 130 million unique TCR beta sequences from some 170 million T cells were reported. An early release that covered several hundred HLA-typed donors contained 300 to 350 gigabases of sequencing data and about 93 million unique TCR sequences. Of the approximately 400 genotyped donors, over 80% were placed in the genetic ancestry cluster associated with self-reported Caucasian donors. The aim of the study was to test whether cataloging public T cell receptors could identify signatures of past pathogen exposure. The study profiled the T cell repertoires of 500 to 800 subjects by immunosequencing and related them to cytomegalovirus serostatus. Besides the first cohort of more than 650 subjects, a separate validation cohort made up of 90 to 150 different subjects was used. The study combined high-throughput TCR immunosequencing, statistical association of individual TCRs with disease status, and machine learning to predict cytomegalovirus infection status. In a later analysis, previously published TCR beta repertoires from more than 500 donors were re-analyzed and high-resolution HLA genotyping was added so that TCR occurrence patterns could be studied. The later analysis used no new phenotypic data to find candidate immune exposures, relying instead on TCR beta sequences and their occurrence across donors. An earlier analysis of 500 to 750 of the donors applied high-throughput TCR beta sequencing to assess whether each TCR beta V gene segment acted as functional or pseudogenic. Alongside the repertoire data, information on donor age, sex, ethnicity and CMV serostatus was compiled. A later genetic analysis used genome-wide SNP genotypes for 398 of the 666 donors, treating that subset as a discovery cohort. All discovery cohort repertoires had been generated using a single sequencing platform. HLA typing covered class I and class II loci at four-digit resolution. The number of donors typed differed by locus, with roughly 620-630 for A, B, C, DRB1 and DQB1, about 500 for DQA1, 600 to 610 for DPA1, and 472 for DPB1. Four or five DR-DQ haplotypes were handled as single units for association and clustering because linkage in the cohort was strong. Among 398 genotyped donors of the cohort, an average of approximately 240,000 unique TCR beta nucleotide sequences were sequenced per donor, around 18% of them non-productive. Results and caveats for the whole study, not just this receptor: A group of highly shared sequence variants was considered likely to be a technical artifact of the sequencing pipeline. Strong co-occurrence of HLA alleles, especially DR and DQ, made assigning TCR associations to individual alleles difficult. Compared with the approximately 710-donor mean, donors in an Asian-associated ancestry cluster had fewer N-insertions in productive TCRs, according to a later genetic analysis. Cytomegalovirus status was reported to be diagnosed by the classifier with high specificity and sensitivity in both the original and validation cohorts. For the cohort, immune exposure information was limited to CMV serostatus. HLA typing was unavailable for some donors at each locus, so association tests used only the typed subset. It was suggested by the authors that the approach could potentially be generalized to other disease states and immunological phenotypes. Because counts were too low, roughly 18 rarely observed V segments, including chromosome 9 orphons, were left out of the earlier analysis of some 640 of the donors. A later analysis found that TCR association rates varied across HLA loci, with DRB1 alleles showing the most associated TCRs and HLA-C alleles the fewest. In an earlier analysis of fewer than 700 of the donors, most TCR beta V segments appeared in productive rearrangements about 87% or about 30% of the time, broadly matching IMGT annotations. Most TCR sequences were seen in very few donors, while some public TCRs were found in many individuals. The study gave a list of 150 to 200 TCR beta chains associated with cytomegalovirus. Sequencing depth was assumed to be roughly uniform across donors in the presence/absence analyses, though that assumption may not hold. In a later analysis, HLA-associated TCR beta chains were found to be more clonally expanded and to have lower generation probabilities than equally common non-associated chains. In a later analysis, several top co-occurrence clusters were reported to appear linked to parvovirus B19, influenza, CMV and Epstein-Barr virus. In vitro tests confirmed that a few of the cytomegalovirus-associated TCR beta chains recognize cytomegalovirus antigens. Most CMV-associated TCR beta chains appeared to be HLA-restricted in a later analysis, and the HLA associations seemed to be driven largely by CMV exposure. At a false discovery rate of 0.05, a later analysis linked roughly 17,000 TCR beta sequences to specific HLA alleles. A further reported finding was that TCR beta sequences accurately predicted the HLA-A and HLA-B alleles for most subjects in the first cohort. A later genetic analysis associated a missense DCLRE1C variant with V-gene and J-gene trimming of TCR beta chains, and an independent cohort replicated the association. Correlated functional status among segregating V segments might reflect linkage disequilibrium, but an unknown experimental factor could not be ruled out. In this cohort, only TCR beta chains were sequenced, and detectable features were limited by the absence of alpha or paired-chain data.

The cohort was made up of roughly 670 healthy bone marrow donors. Cohort members were all nominally healthy when sampled, although unrecorded immune exposures were likely present. The donor tested CMV seronegative and was one of the 352 seronegative cohort members. A peripheral blood sample was provided by each donor, and peripheral blood mononuclear cells were used for TCR beta sequencing. Genomic DNA extraction from the blood cell samples was performed with the Qiagen DNeasy Blood Extraction Kit. To prepare the library, the immunoSEQ multiplex PCR assay was applied. The multiplex PCR relied on a mix of 60 forward primers for TCR Vbeta segments and 13 reverse primers for TCR Jbeta segments. A multiplex PCR assay on genomic DNA amplified the CDR3 region of rearranged TCR beta genes. The amplified TCR beta libraries were sequenced on the Illumina HiSeq System as 87-base-pair reads. Under the source paper's analysis protocol: In a later analysis, tens of millions of unique TCR beta chains were counted across the 500 to 700 repertoires, and roughly 11 million of these chains were shared by at least two donors. Raw reads were error-corrected and collapsed into unique sequences by a nearest-neighbor algorithm in which closely related sequences were merged to remove PCR and sequencing errors. To assign V, D and J gene segments, CDR3 sequences were aligned to IMGT reference sequences. For a sequence to be retained, at least a six-nucleotide match to both a V gene segment and a J gene segment was required. A rearrangement counted as productive if the CDR3 had no stop codons and remained in frame with V and J, and every other rearrangement counted as non-productive. CDR3 was defined by IMGT convention, running from the second conserved V-encoded cysteine to the conserved J-encoded phenylalanine. Sequences without an unambiguous match to a single V gene segment were excluded from the earlier analysis of 587 of the donors. In an earlier analysis of 587 of the donors, a V segment was called functional when productive rearrangements were above 56.7%, and segregating when the standard deviation between donors exceeded 5%. A statistical classification framework was built for diagnosing cytomegalovirus status from the catalog of TCR beta chain sequences. V and J gene assignment, in a later analysis, came from comparing TCR nucleotide sequences with IMGT/GENE-DB human TR gene sequences. A later analysis assigned CDR3 sequences and most-parsimonious VDJ recombination scenarios with the TCRdist pipeline. In a later analysis, each TCR beta chain was defined by its CDR3 amino acid sequence together with its V-gene family, and reads without a unique V-gene family were excluded. To address suspected cross-contamination and a sequencing artifact, a later analysis removed around 600 highly shared, low-generation-probability nucleotide sequences. In a later analysis, a clonal expansion index for each public chain was calculated from normalized within-repertoire ranks of inferred template counts. In a later analysis, generation probabilities were computed with a VDJ recombination model fitted to out-of-frame rearrangements, and the resulting probabilities were checked against IGoR. Hypergeometric tests were used in a later analysis to score TCR-TCR, TCR-HLA and TCR-CMV co-occurrence, with a repertoire-size bias correction applied to the TCR pairs. To estimate false discovery rates, a later analysis permuted the HLA or CMV assignments 20 times. A later analysis grouped co-occurring TCRs with DBSCAN, adding TCRdist sequence similarity when clustering within HLA-allele-positive subsets. Repertoires with fewer than 30,000 or more than 120,000 public chains, plus five repertoires with anomalous nucleotide sharing, were excluded from co-occurrence clustering. Not all clones reach the TCRdb copy of this immuneACCESS table, which keeps in-frame sequences only. Checked studies attribute under half of the gap to unresolved V genes and leave the rest unexplained. That table gives V, J and clone size, and the DNA gave D and trimming. For this sample there are 190,000 or so clones; roughly 80% appear just once. Together, the top ten hold about 0.63% of the sample.

In the case of this clone: This clone's antigen is unknown. There are no base qualities to consult, and no much larger clone falls within one base.

This clonotype was sampled from a boy younger than 18 in good health and CMV-seronegative. The material sequenced was PBMCs.

The DNA reads as follows: TGTGCCAGCAGCTCCCTAGGGACAGGCTCCTACGAGCAGTACTTC. This codes for CASSSLGTGSYEQYF. The chain couples TRBV11-3 to TRBJ2-7; TRBD1 lines up with 8 middle nucleotides. Reading from cysteine to phenylalanine, the CDR3 counts 15 amino acids. Here the CDR3 DNA is all that survives: 45 bases in frame from base 1. For this chain, trimming is 4 bases at the V end and 0 bases at the J end, and the number of junction bases without a gene match is 5. For CDR1 and CDR2, the germline V gene lists SGHNT and YENEEA. Where the CDR3 stops, the reference TRBV11-3 and TRBJ2-7 genes take over; the full variable domain is EAGVVQSPRYKIIEKKQPVAFWCNPISGHNTLYWYLQNLGQGPELLIRYENEEAVDDSQLPKDRFSAERLKGVDSTLKIQPAELGDSAVYLCASSSLGTGSYEQYFGPGTRLTVT.